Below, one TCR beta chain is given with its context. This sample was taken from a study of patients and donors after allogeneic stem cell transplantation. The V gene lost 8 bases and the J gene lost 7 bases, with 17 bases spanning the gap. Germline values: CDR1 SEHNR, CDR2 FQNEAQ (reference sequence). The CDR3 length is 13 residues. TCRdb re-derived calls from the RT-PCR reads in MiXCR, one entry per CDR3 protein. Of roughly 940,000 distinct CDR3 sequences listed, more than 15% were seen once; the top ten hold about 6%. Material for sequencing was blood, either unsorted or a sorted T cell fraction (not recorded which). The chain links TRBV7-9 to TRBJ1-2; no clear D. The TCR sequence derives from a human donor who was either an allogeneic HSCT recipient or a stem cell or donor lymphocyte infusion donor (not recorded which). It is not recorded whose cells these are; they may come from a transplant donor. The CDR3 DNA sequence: TGTGCCAGCTCCCTAGAGGGAAATGGTGGCTACACCTTC. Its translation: CASSLEGNGGYTF.